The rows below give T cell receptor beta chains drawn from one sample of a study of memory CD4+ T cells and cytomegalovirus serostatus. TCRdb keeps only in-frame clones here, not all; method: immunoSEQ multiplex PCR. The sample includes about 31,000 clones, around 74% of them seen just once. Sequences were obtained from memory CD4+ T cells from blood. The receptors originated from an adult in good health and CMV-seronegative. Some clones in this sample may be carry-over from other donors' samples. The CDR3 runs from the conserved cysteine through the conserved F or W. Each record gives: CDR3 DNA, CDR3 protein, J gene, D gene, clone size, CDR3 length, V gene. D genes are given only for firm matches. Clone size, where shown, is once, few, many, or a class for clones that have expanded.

CDR3nt: TGTGCCAGCAGCGTGACGGACACCAACTATGGCTACACCTTC
CDR3aa: CASSVTDTNYGYTF
j_gene: TRBJ1-2
d_gene: NA
abundance: NA
len: 14
v_gene: TRBV9

CDR3nt: TGCAGCGTACGAAGAGACAGGGCGGACTATGGCTACACCTTC
CDR3aa: CSVRRDRADYGYTF
j_gene: TRBJ1-2
d_gene: TRBD1
abundance: NA
len: 14
v_gene: TRBV29-1

CDR3nt: TGCGCCAGCAGCTTGGTGGCTAGCGGCACAGATACGCAGTATTTT
CDR3aa: CASSLVASGTDTQYF
j_gene: TRBJ2-3
d_gene: NA
abundance: NA
len: 15
v_gene: TRBV5-1

CDR3nt: TGTGCCAGCAGCTTGTGGGACACACAAGAGACCCAGTACTTC
CDR3aa: CASSLWDTQETQYF
j_gene: TRBJ2-5
d_gene: NA
abundance: NA
len: 14
v_gene: TRBV5-4

CDR3nt: TGTGCCAGCAAAGCGGGGGCCGGTGGCTACACCTTC
CDR3aa: CASKAGAGGYTF
j_gene: TRBJ1-2
d_gene: NA
abundance: NA
len: 12
v_gene: TRBV28

CDR3nt: TGCAGCGCTTGGACAGCTCAAGAGACCCAGTACTTC
CDR3aa: CSAWTAQETQYF
j_gene: TRBJ2-5
d_gene: NA
abundance: once
len: 12
v_gene: TRBV29-1

CDR3nt: TGTGCCAGTAGAGCGGGACAGAATCAGCCCCAGCATTTT
CDR3aa: CASRAGQNQPQHF
j_gene: TRBJ1-5
d_gene: TRBD1
abundance: few
len: 13
v_gene: TRBV19

CDR3nt: TGTGCCAGCAAAGTGCATGGGAGCATCAGGAACACTGAAGCTTTCTTT
CDR3aa: CASKVHGSIRNTEAFF
j_gene: TRBJ1-1
d_gene: NA
abundance: NA
len: 16
v_gene: TRBV2

CDR3nt: TGTGCCAGCAGCGAGGGACAGTCTAGCTCTGGAAACACCATATATTTT
CDR3aa: CASSEGQSSSGNTIYF
j_gene: TRBJ1-3
d_gene: TRBD1
abundance: NA
len: 16
v_gene: TRBV9

CDR3nt: TGTGCCAGCAGTGAAGTAGGGACAGGGTTTGCGAATTCACCCCTCCACTTT
CDR3aa: CASSEVGTGFANSPLHF
j_gene: TRBJ1-6
d_gene: TRBD1
abundance: NA
len: 17
v_gene: TRBV6-1

CDR3nt: TGTGCCTGGACCCAGGTTTTTCGCTCCTACAATGAGCAGTTCTTC
CDR3aa: CAWTQVFRSYNEQFF
j_gene: TRBJ2-1
d_gene: NA
abundance: NA
len: 15
v_gene: TRBV30

CDR3nt: TGTGCCAGCAGTGATAGTGGGACAGGGTCTCCCGGGGAGCTGTTTTTT
CDR3aa: CASSDSGTGSPGELFF
j_gene: TRBJ2-2
d_gene: TRBD1
abundance: NA
len: 16
v_gene: TRBV6-1

CDR3nt: TGTGCCAGCAGCCAAGATACAGGGGGCTTTAATTCACCCCTCCACTTT
CDR3aa: CASSQDTGGFNSPLHF
j_gene: TRBJ1-6
d_gene: TRBD1
abundance: NA
len: 16
v_gene: TRBV4-2

CDR3nt: TGCGCCAGCAGCCGGGGACTAGACGGATTTCTGCAGTTCTTC
CDR3aa: CASSRGLDGFLQFF
j_gene: TRBJ2-1
d_gene: TRBD2
abundance: NA
len: 14
v_gene: TRBV4-1

CDR3nt: TGTGCCACCAGCAGAGGGGAGACTGAAGCTTTCTTT
CDR3aa: CATSRGETEAFF
j_gene: TRBJ1-1
d_gene: NA
abundance: NA
len: 12
v_gene: TRBV15

CDR3nt: TGTGCCAGTAGTAATCGGGACAGGAACTATGGCTACACCTTC
CDR3aa: CASSNRDRNYGYTF
j_gene: TRBJ1-2
d_gene: TRBD1
abundance: NA
len: 14
v_gene: TRBV19

CDR3nt: TGTGCCAGTAGTATAGCTGGTGCTTACACTGAAGCTTTCTTT
CDR3aa: CASSIAGAYTEAFF
j_gene: TRBJ1-1
d_gene: NA
abundance: NA
len: 14
v_gene: TRBV19

CDR3nt: TGTGCCAGCAGCACCCGGACAGGGGAAACCTATGGCTACACCTTC
CDR3aa: CASSTRTGETYGYTF
j_gene: TRBJ1-2
d_gene: NA
abundance: NA
len: 15
v_gene: TRBV21-1

CDR3nt: TGTGCCAGCCGACCCTACGAGCAGTACTTC
CDR3aa: CASRPYEQYF
j_gene: TRBJ2-7
d_gene: NA
abundance: NA
len: 10
v_gene: TRBV7-2

CDR3nt: TGTGCCAGTAGAAGGAGTGGACAGGGATACGAGACCCAGTACTTC
CDR3aa: CASRRSGQGYETQYF
j_gene: TRBJ2-5
d_gene: TRBD1
abundance: NA
len: 15
v_gene: TRBV19

CDR3nt: TGTGCCAGCAGCTTATCATACCAAGAGACCCAGTACTTC
CDR3aa: CASSLSYQETQYF
j_gene: TRBJ2-5
d_gene: NA
abundance: NA
len: 13
v_gene: TRBV7-2

CDR3nt: TGTGCCAGCAGCTCCCAATGGGCCTCTGGAAACACCATATATTTT
CDR3aa: CASSSQWASGNTIYF
j_gene: TRBJ1-3
d_gene: NA
abundance: NA
len: 15
v_gene: TRBV11-2

CDR3nt: TGTGCCAGCAGGGACAGGGGAGATAAGACTGAAGCTTTCTTT
CDR3aa: CASRDRGDKTEAFF
j_gene: TRBJ1-1
d_gene: TRBD1
abundance: NA
len: 14
v_gene: TRBV6-1

CDR3nt: TGCGCCAGCAGCTTAACCGGCCAGGATCACACAGATACGCAGTATTTT
CDR3aa: CASSLTGQDHTDTQYF
j_gene: TRBJ2-3
d_gene: NA
abundance: NA
len: 16
v_gene: TRBV5-1

CDR3nt: TGTGCCAGCAGCCTAAAACAGGGGGATAACACCGGGGAGCTGTTTTTT
CDR3aa: CASSLKQGDNTGELFF
j_gene: TRBJ2-2
d_gene: TRBD1
abundance: NA
len: 16
v_gene: TRBV11-2

CDR3nt: TGTGCCTGGAGGCCCGGGACGTACTATAATTCACCCCTCCACTTT
CDR3aa: CAWRPGTYYNSPLHF
j_gene: TRBJ1-6
d_gene: NA
abundance: NA
len: 15
v_gene: TRBV30

CDR3nt: TGTGCCAGCAGCCGGGGGGTCGGCTATCGGGGAGAGACCCAGTACTTC
CDR3aa: CASSRGVGYRGETQYF
j_gene: TRBJ2-5
d_gene: TRBD2
abundance: NA
len: 16
v_gene: TRBV11-2

CDR3nt: TGCGCCAGCAGCTCGGGGGGGGCTGACGGGGAGCTGTTTTTT
CDR3aa: CASSSGGADGELFF
j_gene: TRBJ2-2
d_gene: TRBD2
abundance: few
len: 14
v_gene: TRBV5-1

CDR3nt: TGTGCCAGTAGTCCACGTCGACTAGCGGACACCGGGGAGCTGTTTTTT
CDR3aa: CASSPRRLADTGELFF
j_gene: TRBJ2-2
d_gene: TRBD2
abundance: few
len: 16
v_gene: TRBV19

CDR3nt: TGTGCCAGCAGTCCATTCCGGGACAGATACAATGAGCAGTTCTTC
CDR3aa: CASSPFRDRYNEQFF
j_gene: TRBJ2-1
d_gene: TRBD1
abundance: NA
len: 15
v_gene: TRBV6-5

CDR3nt: TGTGCCAGCAGCATCGGCAGAAATCAGCCCCAGCATTTT
CDR3aa: CASSIGRNQPQHF
j_gene: TRBJ1-5
d_gene: NA
abundance: few
len: 13
v_gene: TRBV11-2

CDR3nt: TGTGCCAGTAGCACGGTCGATTTCATGAACACTGAAGCTTTCTTT
CDR3aa: CASSTVDFMNTEAFF
j_gene: TRBJ1-1
d_gene: NA
abundance: NA
len: 15
v_gene: TRBV19

CDR3nt: TGTGCTAGCAGGGTCGCGGTGGCAGGTCGCAATCAGCCCCAGCATTTT
CDR3aa: CASRVAVAGRNQPQHF
j_gene: TRBJ1-5
d_gene: NA
abundance: NA
len: 16
v_gene: TRBV7-7

CDR3nt: TGTGCCAGTAGTATGAGCAGATGGGGTGGGAAAGAGACCCAGTACTTC
CDR3aa: CASSMSRWGGKETQYF
j_gene: TRBJ2-5
d_gene: NA
abundance: NA
len: 16
v_gene: TRBV19

CDR3nt: TGCGCCAGCAGCCCGGACTCGTACACTGAAGCTTTCTTT
CDR3aa: CASSPDSYTEAFF
j_gene: TRBJ1-1
d_gene: NA
abundance: NA
len: 13
v_gene: TRBV5-1

CDR3nt: TGTGCCAGCAGCTTAGCGGGCGGGGGCGGAGAGACCCAGTACTTC
CDR3aa: CASSLAGGGGETQYF
j_gene: TRBJ2-5
d_gene: NA
abundance: NA
len: 15
v_gene: TRBV11-2

CDR3nt: TGTGCCAGCAGCTTAGAATACGGATTACAAGAGACCCAGTACTTC
CDR3aa: CASSLEYGLQETQYF
j_gene: TRBJ2-5
d_gene: NA
abundance: NA
len: 15
v_gene: TRBV7-9

CDR3nt: TGCGCCAGCAGCCATCTACAGGGGACGAATCAGCCCCAGCATTTT
CDR3aa: CASSHLQGTNQPQHF
j_gene: TRBJ1-5
d_gene: TRBD1
abundance: NA
len: 15
v_gene: TRBV4-1

CDR3nt: TGTGCCTGGAGTCTGGGGGGAGGTGGGGAGACCCAGTACTTC
CDR3aa: CAWSLGGGGETQYF
j_gene: TRBJ2-5
d_gene: NA
abundance: NA
len: 14
v_gene: TRBV30

CDR3nt: TGTGCCACATGGGGGAGCTCCTACGAGCAGTACTTC
CDR3aa: CATWGSSYEQYF
j_gene: TRBJ2-7
d_gene: NA
abundance: NA
len: 12
v_gene: TRBV6-5

CDR3nt: TGTGCCAGCAGCTTGTTCAGGACAGGTGGCTACGAGCAGTACTTC
CDR3aa: CASSLFRTGGYEQYF
j_gene: TRBJ2-7
d_gene: TRBD1
abundance: NA
len: 15
v_gene: TRBV5-6

CDR3nt: TGTGCCAGCAGCTACAGGGGTAGTCAGCCCCAGCATTTT
CDR3aa: CASSYRGSQPQHF
j_gene: TRBJ1-5
d_gene: TRBD1
abundance: few
len: 13
v_gene: TRBV5-6

CDR3nt: TGTGCCAGCAGCTCGGGACAGGGGGTAAGACTGTTTTTT
CDR3aa: CASSSGQGVRLFF
j_gene: TRBJ1-4
d_gene: TRBD1
abundance: NA
len: 13
v_gene: TRBV7-9

CDR3nt: TGTGCCAGCAGTTCCAGGGGAGGGATGGGGTCCATCGAGCAGTACTTC
CDR3aa: CASSSRGGMGSIEQYF
j_gene: TRBJ2-7
d_gene: NA
abundance: NA
len: 16
v_gene: TRBV27

CDR3nt: TGTGCCAGCAGCCACCGGACAGGGGAAGAGACCCAGTACTTC
CDR3aa: CASSHRTGEETQYF
j_gene: TRBJ2-5
d_gene: TRBD1
abundance: once
len: 14
v_gene: TRBV4-2